Below, one TCR beta chain is given with its context. Between the trimmed V and J ends, which lost 2 bases and 3 bases, there was a span of 8 bases. This CDR3 contains 13 residues. Germline V gene lookup returns CDR1 MNHEY and CDR2 SMNVEV (reference sequence). These data come from a study of blood T cell repertoires in COVID-19. Across the whole study: PBMCs, B-cell-depleted T cells, or T cells provided the cDNA or gDNA that made up the material.

As originally analysed: Researchers report that nucleated cell counts were estimated from reference gene primer amplification. Method: immunoSEQ multiplex PCR; TCRdb's copy keeps in-frame clones and lacks some. The DNA gave D and trimming, while V, J and clone size come from that table. The sample holds about 90,000 clones, approximately 80% seen once. The receptor comes from a woman aged 80 or older with active or convalescent COVID-19. Sample: peripheral blood. V and J are TRBV27 and TRBJ2-7, with D uncertain. The chain's CDR3 is CASSLQVDYEQYF. The CDR3 nucleotides are TGTGCCAGCAGTTTACAGGTGGACTACGAGCAGTACTTC.